This T cell receptor (beta chain) was sequenced in a study of beta chain features in type 1 diabetes. The study's findings and limits: PCR might pick shorter templates more often, in the same way for patients and controls. Moderately but significantly shorter TCRB CDR3s were found in Type 1 diabetes patients in all four CD4+ subsets.

CD45RO/CCR7/CD25/CD127/CD95/CD27 staining was used to isolate CD4+ naive, central memory, regulatory and stem cell-like memory cells by sorting. Isolated RNA was reverse transcribed in full, so expressed TCRB transcripts were sequenced. Clones were sequenced by immunoSEQ multiplex PCR, and TCRdb holds only the in-frame ones, with some missing. The sample comprises 970,000 or so clones, 17% of which are singletons, and 0.023% rests with the top ten. Only a few counts were recorded for this clone. Its specificity is unknown. The CDR3 contains 16 residues. V dropped 1 base and J dropped 0 bases, with 10 bases sitting between them. Germline-derived CDR1 and CDR2 are MNHNS and SASEGT.

The TCR comes from a woman between 18 and 29 years old in good health. This chain connects TRBV6-1 to TRBJ2-1; D is ambiguous. Source material: naive CD4+ T cells from blood. The CDR3 sequence: CASSEVLVSSYNEQFF. The CDR3 DNA follows: TGTGCCAGCAGTGAAGTCTTGGTCAGCTCCTACAATGAGCAGTTCTTC.